A selection of T cell receptor beta chains follows, all from one sample in a study of control samples from healthy donors and cancer patients. Clones were sequenced by immunoSEQ multiplex PCR, and TCRdb holds only the in-frame ones, with some missing. Of fewer than 30,000 clones detected, approximately 90% appear once; the ten largest clones hold about 1.6%. Sequenced input: PBMCs. Receptors originate from a middle-aged woman with lung cancer. Both conserved end residues are part of each CDR3. The D gene is left open where the match is weak. Some rows mark clone size as missing; the rest say once, few, many or name a class of expanded clone.

j_call | clone_size | d_call | v_call | cdr3_aa | cdr3_nt
TRBJ1-6 | once | NA | TRBV28 | CASTPSRNSPLHF | TGTGCCAGCACACCATCGAGGAATTCACCCCTCCACTTT
TRBJ2-1 | few | TRBD2 | TRBV7-9 | CASRFSGGPLLEQFF | TGTGCCAGCAGATTTAGCGGGGGGCCCCTTTTGGAGCAGTTCTTC
TRBJ2-7 | NA | TRBD1 | TRBV6-5 | CASSRQGYEQYF | TGTGCCAGCAGCCGACAGGGGTACGAGCAGTACTTC
TRBJ2-3 | NA | TRBD1 | TRBV7-9 | CASSLWDRGADTQYF | TGTGCCAGCAGCTTATGGGACAGGGGGGCAGATACGCAGTATTTT
TRBJ1-1 | NA | TRBD1 | TRBV6-5 | CASTRTGLVVKAFF | TGTGCCAGCACCAGGACAGGGCTTGTGGTAAAAGCTTTCTTT
TRBJ2-4 | NA | NA | TRBV28 | CASSSPGRDPSF | TGTGCCAGCAGTTCCCCCGGGCGGGACCCCTCCTTC
TRBJ1-2 | NA | TRBD1 | TRBV3-1/TRBV3-2 | CASSQPGTGGIWGYTF | TGTGCCAGCAGCCAACCCGGGACAGGGGGAATTTGGGGCTACACCTTC
TRBJ1-3 | NA | NA | TRBV28 | CASARISGNTIYF | TGTGCCAGTGCAAGGATCTCTGGAAACACCATATATTTT
TRBJ1-2 | NA | TRBD1 | TRBV27 | CASSFRQGHGYTF | TGTGCCAGCAGTTTCCGACAGGGCCATGGCTACACCTTC
TRBJ2-7 | NA | NA | TRBV11-2 | CASSPINRPIETYEQYF | TGTGCCAGCAGCCCCATTAATCGACCCATCGAAACCTACGAGCAGTACTTC
TRBJ1-1 | NA | NA | TRBV12-3/TRBV12-4 | CASSFQGDTEAFF | TGTGCCAGCAGTTTTCAGGGAGACACTGAAGCTTTCTTT
TRBJ2-7 | NA | NA | TRBV27 | CASSLSDSSYEQYF | TGTGCCAGCAGTTTATCAGACAGCTCCTACGAGCAGTACTTC
TRBJ2-2 | few | TRBD1 | TRBV6-4 | CASSPGQGLTGELFF | TGTGCCAGCAGCCCGGGACAGGGCCTCACCGGGGAGCTGTTTTTT
TRBJ2-5 | NA | TRBD1 | TRBV29-1 | CSVPDRGEGTQYF | TGCAGCGTTCCGGACAGGGGAGAGGGGACCCAGTACTTC
TRBJ2-7 | NA | NA | TRBV5-1 | CASSLAGEQYF | TGCGCCAGCAGCTTGGCGGGCGAGCAGTACTTC
TRBJ1-2 | NA | NA | TRBV5-4 | CASSLVGIGNGGYTF | TGTGCCAGCAGCTTGGTAGGGATCGGAAATGGTGGCTACACCTTC
TRBJ1-1 | NA | TRBD1 | TRBV2 | CASSVRDRLADTEAFF | TGTGCCAGCAGTGTGAGGGACAGGCTGGCGGACACTGAAGCTTTCTTT
TRBJ1-4 | NA | NA | TRBV4-2 | CASSQANRVGNEKLFF | TGTGCCAGCAGCCAGGCTAACAGGGTCGGCAATGAAAAACTGTTTTTT
TRBJ1-2 | NA | NA | TRBV19 | CAGRQGDYGYTF | TGTGCCGGTAGGCAGGGTGACTATGGCTACACCTTC
TRBJ2-5 | NA | TRBD1 | TRBV5-8 | CASSLGGQIQETQYF | TGTGCCAGCAGCTTGGGGGGACAGATTCAAGAGACCCAGTACTTC
TRBJ2-7 | NA | NA | TRBV2 | CASFRDTTYEQYF | TGTGCCAGCTTCCGGGACACCACCTACGAGCAGTACTTC
TRBJ1-5 | once | NA | TRBV18 | CASSPTGYQPQHF | TGTGCCAGCTCACCAACGGGGTATCAGCCCCAGCATTTT
TRBJ1-2 | NA | NA | TRBV5-6 | CASSGETRNPNYGYTF | TGTGCCAGCAGCGGAGAGACCAGGAACCCAAACTATGGCTACACCTTC
TRBJ2-2 | NA | TRBD2 | TRBV7-2 | CASSLAGGGNTGELFF | TGTGCCAGCAGCTTAGCCGGCGGGGGGAACACCGGGGAGCTGTTTTTT
TRBJ2-1 | NA | TRBD2 | TRBV7-6 | CASSSLSGGAGEQFF | TGTGCCAGCAGCTCCCTTAGCGGGGGGGCGGGAGAGCAGTTCTTC
TRBJ1-6 | NA | NA | TRBV15 | CATSRERWRANSPLHF | TGTGCCACCAGCAGAGAAAGGTGGAGGGCTAATTCACCCCTCCACTTT
TRBJ1-2 | few | TRBD1 | TRBV4-1 | CASSQEDRDTYGYTF | TGCGCCAGCAGCCAAGAGGACAGGGATACCTATGGCTACACCTTC
TRBJ1-2 | NA | TRBD1 | TRBV7-2 | CASSLVPGGPIYGYTF | TGTGCCAGCAGCTTAGTGCCAGGGGGCCCAATCTATGGCTACACCTTC
TRBJ2-3 | NA | TRBD2 | TRBV5-4 | CASSVIAGGSADTQYF | TGTGCCAGCAGCGTAATAGCGGGGGGTAGTGCAGATACGCAGTATTTT
TRBJ1-1 | NA | NA | TRBV6-5 | CASVPAMNTEAFF | TGTGCCAGCGTCCCAGCCATGAACACTGAAGCTTTCTTT
TRBJ2-3 | NA | TRBD2 | TRBV28 | CASSCGTSGEFSTDTQYF | TGTGCCAGCAGCTGCGGGACTAGCGGGGAATTTAGCACAGATACGCAGTATTTT
TRBJ1-5 | NA | NA | TRBV30 | CAWSDAGHQPQHF | TGTGCCTGGAGTGACGCGGGGCATCAGCCCCAGCATTTT
TRBJ1-1 | NA | NA | TRBV3-1/TRBV3-2 | CASSQEGRNTEAFF | TGTGCCAGCAGCCAAGAAGGACGTAACACTGAAGCTTTCTTT
TRBJ2-7 | NA | NA | TRBV7-9 | CASSLAAGSIDEQYF | TGTGCCAGCAGCTTAGCGGCGGGGTCGATCGACGAGCAGTACTTC
TRBJ2-2 | NA | TRBD2 | TRBV20-1 | CSASPSGGIGGELFF | TGCAGTGCTAGTCCTAGCGGGGGGATTGGCGGGGAGCTGTTTTTT
TRBJ1-1 | NA | TRBD1 | TRBV5-6 | CASSLPDREAFF | TGTGCCAGCAGCTTGCCCGACAGGGAGGCTTTCTTT
TRBJ1-2 | once | TRBD1 | TRBV19 | CASSIERGGPNNYGYTF | TGTGCCAGTAGTATAGAACGAGGGGGCCCCAATAACTATGGCTACACCTTC
TRBJ2-3 | NA | NA | TRBV28 | CASTLIRTTDTQYF | TGTGCCAGCACCCTCATAAGGACCACAGATACGCAGTATTTT
TRBJ1-1 | once | NA | TRBV6-5 | CASRSVGNTEAFF | TGTGCCAGCCGTTCGGTCGGGAACACTGAAGCTTTCTTT
TRBJ1-1 | few | NA | TRBV4-1 | CASSQVRGTEAFF | TGCGCCAGCAGCCAAGTCAGGGGCACTGAAGCTTTCTTT
TRBJ2-4 | NA | NA | TRBV28 | CASRLTDQGNIQYF | TGTGCCAGCAGATTGACAGACCAAGGGAACATTCAGTACTTC
TRBJ2-3 | NA | NA | TRBV14 | CASSLTYTQYF | TGTGCCAGCAGCCTGACGTATACGCAGTATTTT
TRBJ2-1 | few | TRBD1 | TRBV10-1 | CASSAGQGPYNEQFF | TGCGCCAGCAGTGCGGGACAGGGACCCTACAATGAGCAGTTCTTC
TRBJ2-1 | once | TRBD2 | TRBV10-3 | CAISELAGRAYNEQFF | TGTGCCATCAGTGAACTAGCGGGCAGGGCCTACAATGAGCAGTTCTTC
TRBJ1-1 | NA | NA | TRBV3-1/TRBV3-2 | CASSHPGTEAFF | TGTGCCAGCAGCCACCCGGGCACTGAAGCTTTCTTT
TRBJ2-1 | NA | NA | TRBV6-5 | CASNHGNGYYNEQFF | TGTGCCAGCAATCACGGAAACGGGTACTACAATGAGCAGTTCTTC
TRBJ2-5 | once | NA | TRBV12-3/TRBV12-4 | CASRAGNQETQYF | TGTGCCAGCAGGGCGGGGAACCAAGAGACCCAGTACTTC
TRBJ1-6 | NA | NA | TRBV2 | CASSVTGGNNSPLHF | TGTGCCAGCAGTGTTACTGGGGGTAATAATTCACCCCTCCACTTT
TRBJ1-2 | NA | NA | TRBV5-1 | CASSYYGEAYGYTF | TGCGCCAGCAGCTACTATGGGGAGGCCTATGGCTACACCTTC
TRBJ1-5 | NA | TRBD1 | TRBV7-2 | CASSAWDRASNQPQHF | TGTGCCAGCAGCGCATGGGACAGGGCCAGCAATCAGCCCCAGCATTTT
TRBJ1-2 | NA | NA | TRBV10-3 | CAISETGGHIF | TGTGCCATCAGTGAGACCGGCGGCCATATCTTC
TRBJ1-2 | once | TRBD1 | TRBV11-2 | CASSLTGEGYYGYTF | TGTGCCAGCAGCTTAACAGGGGAGGGCTACTATGGCTACACCTTC
TRBJ2-1 | NA | NA | TRBV9 | CASSVVDGLWEQFF | TGTGCCAGCAGCGTAGTAGACGGGCTATGGGAGCAGTTCTTC
TRBJ1-5 | medium-sized | NA | TRBV7-2 | CASSPRGWIESNQPQHF | TGTGCCAGCAGCCCCAGGGGATGGATCGAGTCCAATCAGCCCCAGCATTTT
TRBJ2-4 | NA | NA | TRBV3-1/TRBV3-2 | CASSQGLAKNIQYF | TGTGCCAGCAGCCAAGGTCTAGCCAAAAACATTCAGTACTTC
TRBJ2-5 | NA | TRBD2 | TRBV7-3 | CASSLIAGGGETQYF | TGTGCCAGCAGCTTAATAGCGGGGGGAGGAGAGACCCAGTACTTC
TRBJ2-7 | NA | NA | TRBV6-6 | CASSPDEQREQYF | TGTGCCAGCAGCCCGGACGAACAAAGGGAGCAGTACTTC
TRBJ2-7 | NA | NA | TRBV9 | CASSVSPTNEQYF | TGTGCCAGCAGCGTATCCCCCACCAACGAGCAGTACTTC